The entry that follows covers one T cell receptor beta chain sequence. V was cut by 0 bases and J by 2 bases, with 14 bases left in between. The germline V gene encodes CDR1 MGHRA and CDR2 YSYEKL. CDR3 length equals 16 residues. This sample is drawn from a study of control samples from healthy donors and cancer patients. TCRdb keeps only in-frame clones here, not all; method: immunoSEQ multiplex PCR. Among tens of thousands of clones, about 83% were seen once, and the ten largest hold 27%. Source material: PBMCs. This clonotype was obtained from a man aged 60 to 69 with head and neck cancer. J is TRBJ2-7 and V is TRBV4-1, with D hard to call. CDR3 sequence: CASSQDRSEPTYEQYF. Written as DNA, the CDR3 is TGCGCCAGCAGCCAAGATCGATCCGAACCCACCTACGAGCAGTACTTC.